This T cell receptor (beta chain) is from a study of cytomegalovirus exposure and HLA in healthy donors. Study at large: HLA-typed donors were the source of around 87 million unique TCRs, which an early data release held. Broader study findings: One later analysis reportedly identified an Asian-associated ancestry cluster that showed fewer N-insertions than the roughly 670-donor mean.

Vbeta (60) and Jbeta (13) primers were used in the PCR. TCRdb keeps only in-frame clones here, not all; method: immunoSEQ multiplex PCR. The repertoire includes 120,000 to 150,000 clones, around four fifths of them detected once, and 2.5% sits in the top ten. Germline-derived CDR1 and CDR2 are MNHEY and SMNVEV (reference sequence). The CDR3 sequence is 12 residues long. About this clone: What it recognizes is unknown.

The origin of this receptor is a boy between 2 and 10 years old in good health and CMV-seronegative. The chain recombines TRBV27 with TRBJ2-5, with D maybe TRBD2 (5 bases). The last part of the DNA fits TRBJ2-7 better; the J call may be wrong. The specimen sequenced was PBMCs. The CDR3 nucleotides are TGTGCCAGCAGTGGGAGCCCCTACGAGCAGTACTTC. Its translation: CASSGSPYEQYF.